This T cell receptor (beta chain) was sequenced during a study of shared clonotypes between healthy human individuals. Study-wide points: The rarefaction results pointed to incomplete sorted-subset sequencing despite large depth.

Nashville, Tennessee was home to all donors, each a Caucasian adult. CD4+ cells were split into CD45RA+ naive and CD45RA-negative memory subsets. The CDR3 extends over 14 amino acids. The germline V gene has CDR1 MDHEN and CDR2 SYDVKM. V gave up 2 bases and J gave up 5 bases, with 12 bases separating them. Original processing notes: Owing to the provision of junction-only sequences devoid of quality scores by immunoSEQ, filtering differed. Sequencing used immunoSEQ multiplex PCR; TCRdb keeps in-frame clones, though not all of them. The V and J calls and clone size are taken from that table; D and trimming were inferred from the DNA. The sample contains some 980,000 clones, 70% to 85% of which appear only once. This clone was detected ten times or more. Its cognate antigen is unknown.

The source is a man aged 18 to 30 in good health. Input material: memory CD4+ T cells sorted from blood. This sample's subset: CD45RA-negative fraction. The genes are TRBV28 and TRBJ1-2; D gene unclear. CDR3 DNA sequence: TGTGCCAGCAGTTTAGCTTTCGGGGAATATGGCTACACCTTC. As protein: CASSLAFGEYGYTF.